The clone carrying this TCR beta chain was counted between two and nine times. Its antigen is unknown. Profiling relied on immunoSEQ multiplex PCR, and the TCRdb table lists in-frame clones only, not all of them. This sample has some 120,000 clones, with 90% found just once. The germline gives CDR1 SGDLS, CDR2 YYNGEE. Germline trimming cut 0 bases from V and 4 bases from J; bases unmatched to any gene: 1. The CDR3 spans 14 residues. This sample was taken from a study of graft-versus-host responses after intestinal transplantation. Study information: Among the recipients, transplants were multivisceral, liver-intestinal, or isolated intestinal. Each patient got anti-thymocyte globulin induction, then tacrolimus and steroids for roughly 3 years. General study points: Peak circulating GvH clone levels tracked with early post-transplant HvG declines. Recipient-marrow GvH clones were detected, some having first appeared in ileum or blood.

The chain recombines TRBV9 with TRBJ2-3, with 8 nucleotides matching TRBD2. This TCR was recovered from a human donor who received an intestinal transplant. Sequenced here: unstimulated CD4+ T cells sorted from spleen or lymph node cells, sampled before intestinal transplant. The CDR3 nucleotides are TGTGCCAGCAGCGTAGCACTAGCGGCAGATACGCAGTATTTT. It encodes CASSVALAADTQYF.